A single sample gave rise to the 3 T cell receptor beta chains below, sequenced in a study of PD-1 blockade in classical Hodgkin lymphoma. Sequenced by immunoSEQ multiplex PCR; TCRdb stores in-frame clones only, minus some. The repertoire holds about 64,000 clones, roughly 89% seen once, with around 10% in the top ten. The time point: cycle 4 day 1 (C4D1), after less than 7 weeks of nivolumab. Every one of the patients relapsed after autologous stem cell transplantation (brentuximab vedotin exposure was variable). The sequenced sample was peripheral blood mononuclear cells (PBMCs), obtained before the fourth cycle of nivolumab. These receptors all come from a human donor with classical Hodgkin lymphoma.

The chain couples TRBV5-1 to TRBJ1-2; tentatively, D is TRBD1 (5 bases). The CDR3 has 17 amino acids. Germline V gene data show CDR1 as SGHRS and CDR2 as YFSETQ. Trimming pared 4 bases from V and 8 bases from J, leaving 27 bases between. CDR3 amino acids: CASSAHPGRPGSYGYTF. CDR3 coding DNA: TGCGCCAGCAGCGCCCACCCCGGCAGGCCAGGGAGCTACGGCTACACCTTC.

The rearrangement links TRBV5-4 to TRBJ2-1, with 8 nucleotides matching TRBD2. The CDR3 is made up of 14 amino acids. Germline CDR1 is SGHNT and CDR2 is YYREEE (reference sequence). V lost 8 bases and J lost 5; bases outside the gene matches: 9. The CDR3 spells CASNTGGLHNEQFF. The CDR3 nucleotides are TGTGCCAGTAACACGGGGGGGCTTCACAATGAGCAGTTCTTC.

The rearrangement links TRBV2 to TRBJ1-1; D unclear. The CDR3 is made up of 9 amino acids. Trimming removed 9 bases from V and 6 bases from J, with 5 bases in between. Germline CDR1 SNHLY, CDR2 FYNNEI. CDR3 DNA: TGTGCCAGTGCCCCTGAAGCTTTCTTT. It is translated as CASAPEAFF. Drawing the rest from reference TRBV2 and TRBJ1-1, the complete variable domain is EPEVTQTPSHQVTQMGQEVILRCVPISNHLYFYWYRQILGQKVEFLVSFYNNEISEKSEIFDDQFSVERPDGSNFTLKIRSTKLEDSAMYFCASAPEAFFGQGTRLTVV.